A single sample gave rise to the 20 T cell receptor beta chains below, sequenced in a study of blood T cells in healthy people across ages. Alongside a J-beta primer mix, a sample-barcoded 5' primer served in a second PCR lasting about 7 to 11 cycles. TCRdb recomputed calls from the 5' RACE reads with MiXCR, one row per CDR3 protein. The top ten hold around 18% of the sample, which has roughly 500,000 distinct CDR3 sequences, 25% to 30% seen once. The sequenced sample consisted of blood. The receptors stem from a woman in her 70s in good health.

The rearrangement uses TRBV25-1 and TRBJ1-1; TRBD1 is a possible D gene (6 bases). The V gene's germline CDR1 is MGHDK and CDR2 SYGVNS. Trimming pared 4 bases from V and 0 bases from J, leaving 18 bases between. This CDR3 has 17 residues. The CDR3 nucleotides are TGTGCCAGCAGTGCCTTGCCGGGGGCCAACATGAACACTGAAGCTTTCTTT. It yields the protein CASSALPGANMNTEAFF.

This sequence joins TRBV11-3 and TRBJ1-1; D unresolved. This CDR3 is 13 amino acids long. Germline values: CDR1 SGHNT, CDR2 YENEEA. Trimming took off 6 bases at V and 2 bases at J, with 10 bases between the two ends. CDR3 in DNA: TGTGCCAGCAGTGGCGGGGTTAACACTGAAGCTTTCTTT. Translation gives CASSGGVNTEAFF.

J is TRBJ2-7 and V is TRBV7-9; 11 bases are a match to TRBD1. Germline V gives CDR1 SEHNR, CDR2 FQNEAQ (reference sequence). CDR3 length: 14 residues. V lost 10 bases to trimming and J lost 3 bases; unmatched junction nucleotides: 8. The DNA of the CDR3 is TGTGCCACCCAGCTTGGGACAGGGGGCTACGAGCAGTACTTC. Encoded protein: CATQLGTGGYEQYF.

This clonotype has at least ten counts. This CDR3 is CASSFSQGAGNQPQHF. The CDR3 DNA sequence: TGTGCCAGCAGCTTCTCACAGGGGGCTGGCAATCAGCCCCAGCATTTT. The chain is built from TRBV7-2 and TRBJ1-5, with 9 bases fitting TRBD1. The CDR3 is 16 residues long. Per germline, CDR1 SGHTA and CDR2 FQGNSA. V shed 3 bases and J 2 bases; nucleotides not matched to a gene: 5.

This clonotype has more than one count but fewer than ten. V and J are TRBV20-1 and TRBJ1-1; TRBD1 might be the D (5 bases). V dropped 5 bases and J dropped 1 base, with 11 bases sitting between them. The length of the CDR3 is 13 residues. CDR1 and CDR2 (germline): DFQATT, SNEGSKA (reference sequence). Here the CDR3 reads CSAPGWENTEAFF. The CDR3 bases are TGCAGTGCTCCAGGGTGGGAGAACACTGAAGCTTTCTTT.

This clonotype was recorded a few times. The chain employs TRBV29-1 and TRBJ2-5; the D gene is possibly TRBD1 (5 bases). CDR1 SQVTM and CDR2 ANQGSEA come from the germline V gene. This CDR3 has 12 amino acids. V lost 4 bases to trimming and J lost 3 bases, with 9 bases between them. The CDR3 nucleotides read TGCAGCGTTGTCAGGGCGGAAGAGACCCAGTACTTC. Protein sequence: CSVVRAEETQYF. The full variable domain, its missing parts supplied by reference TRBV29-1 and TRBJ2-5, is SAVISQKPSRDICQRGTSLTIQCQVDSQVTMMFWYRQQPGQSLTLIATANQGSEATYESGFVIDKFPISRPNLTFSTLTVSNMSPEDSSIYLCSVVRAEETQYFGPGTRLLVL.

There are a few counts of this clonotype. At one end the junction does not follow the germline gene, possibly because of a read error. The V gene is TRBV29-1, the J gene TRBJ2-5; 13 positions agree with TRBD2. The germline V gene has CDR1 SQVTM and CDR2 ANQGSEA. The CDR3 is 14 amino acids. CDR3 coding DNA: TGCAGCGTCCCGGGACAGGGACTAGCGGGGCCCGGTGTCTTC. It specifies CSVPGQGLAGPGVF.

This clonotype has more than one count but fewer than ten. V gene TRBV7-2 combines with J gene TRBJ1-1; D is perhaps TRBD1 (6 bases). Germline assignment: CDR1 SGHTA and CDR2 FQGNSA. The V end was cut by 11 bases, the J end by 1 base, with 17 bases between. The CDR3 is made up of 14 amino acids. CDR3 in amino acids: CAGQGDTQNTEAFF. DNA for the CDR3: TGTGCCGGCCAAGGGGACACACAGAACACTGAAGCTTTCTTT.

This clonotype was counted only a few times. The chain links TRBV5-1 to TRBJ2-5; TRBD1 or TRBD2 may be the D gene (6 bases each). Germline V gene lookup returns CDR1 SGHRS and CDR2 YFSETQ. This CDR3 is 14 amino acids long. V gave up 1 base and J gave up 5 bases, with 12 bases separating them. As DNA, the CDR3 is TGCGCCAGCAGCTTGCTAGGGGGGAAGGAGACCCAGTACTTC. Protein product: CASSLLGGKETQYF.

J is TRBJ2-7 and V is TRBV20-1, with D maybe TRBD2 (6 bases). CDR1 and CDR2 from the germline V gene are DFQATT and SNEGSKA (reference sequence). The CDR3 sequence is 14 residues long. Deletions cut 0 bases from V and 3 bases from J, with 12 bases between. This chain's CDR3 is CSARDEGTDYEQYF. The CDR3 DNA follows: TGCAGTGCTAGAGATGAAGGGACTGACTACGAGCAGTACTTC.

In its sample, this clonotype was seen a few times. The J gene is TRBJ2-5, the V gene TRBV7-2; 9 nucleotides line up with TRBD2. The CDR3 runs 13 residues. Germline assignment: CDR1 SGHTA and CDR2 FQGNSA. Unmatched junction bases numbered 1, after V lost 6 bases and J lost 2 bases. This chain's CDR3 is CASRLAGQETQYF. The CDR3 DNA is TGTGCCAGCAGGCTAGCGGGGCAAGAGACCCAGTACTTC.

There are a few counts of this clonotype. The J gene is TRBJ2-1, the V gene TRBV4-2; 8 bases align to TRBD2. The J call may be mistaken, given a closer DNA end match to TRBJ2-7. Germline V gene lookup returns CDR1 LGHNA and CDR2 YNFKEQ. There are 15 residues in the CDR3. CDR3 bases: TGTGCCAGCAGCCAATCGTGGACTAGCTTCTACGAGCAGTACTTC. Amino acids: CASSQSWTSFYEQYF.

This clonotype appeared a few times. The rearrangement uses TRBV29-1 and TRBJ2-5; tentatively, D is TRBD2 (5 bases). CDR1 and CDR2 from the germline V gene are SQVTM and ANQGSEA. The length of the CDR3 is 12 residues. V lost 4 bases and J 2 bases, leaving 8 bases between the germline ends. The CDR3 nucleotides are TGCAGCGTTGGTGAGGGACAAGAGACCCAGTACTTC. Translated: CSVGEGQETQYF.

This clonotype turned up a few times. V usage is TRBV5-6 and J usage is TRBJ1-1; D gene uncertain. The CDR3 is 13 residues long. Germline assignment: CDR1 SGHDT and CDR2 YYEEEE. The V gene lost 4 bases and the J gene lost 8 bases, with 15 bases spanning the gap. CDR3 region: CASSPRRRGEAFF. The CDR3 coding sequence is TGTGCCAGCAGCCCCCGACGGCGAGGCGAAGCTTTCTTT.

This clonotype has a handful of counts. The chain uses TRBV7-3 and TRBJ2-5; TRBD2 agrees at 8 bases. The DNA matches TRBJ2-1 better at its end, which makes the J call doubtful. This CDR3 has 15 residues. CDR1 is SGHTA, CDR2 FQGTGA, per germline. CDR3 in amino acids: CASSPPGVAGNEQFF. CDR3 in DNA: TGTGCCAGCAGCCCACCGGGGGTAGCGGGGAATGAGCAGTTCTTC.

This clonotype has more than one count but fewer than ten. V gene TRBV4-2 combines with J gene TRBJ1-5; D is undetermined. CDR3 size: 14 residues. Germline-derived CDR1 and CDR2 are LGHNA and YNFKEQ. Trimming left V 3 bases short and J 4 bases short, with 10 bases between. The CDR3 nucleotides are TGTGCCAGCAGCCACCGCGCGCGGAATCAGCCCCAGCATTTT. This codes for CASSHRARNQPQHF.

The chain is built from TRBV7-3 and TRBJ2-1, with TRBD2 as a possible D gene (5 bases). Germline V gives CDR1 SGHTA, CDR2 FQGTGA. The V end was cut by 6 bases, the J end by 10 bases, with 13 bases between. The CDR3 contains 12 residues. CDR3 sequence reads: CASSQSSGEQFF. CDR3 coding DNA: TGTGCCAGCAGTCAATCCTCGGGGGAGCAGTTCTTC. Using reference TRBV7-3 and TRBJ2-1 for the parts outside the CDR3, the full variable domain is GAGVSQTPSNKVTEKGKYVELRCDPISGHTALYWYRQSLGQGPEFLIYFQGTGAADDSGLPNDRFFAVRPEGSVSTLKIQRTERGDSAVYLCASSQSSGEQFFGPGTRLTVL.

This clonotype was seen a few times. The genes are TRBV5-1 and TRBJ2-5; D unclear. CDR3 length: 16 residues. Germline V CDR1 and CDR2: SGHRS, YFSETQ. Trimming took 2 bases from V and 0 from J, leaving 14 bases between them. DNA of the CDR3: TGCGCCAGCAGCTTTTCAGCAACAAACTACCAAGAGACCCAGTACTTC. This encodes CASSFSATNYQETQYF.

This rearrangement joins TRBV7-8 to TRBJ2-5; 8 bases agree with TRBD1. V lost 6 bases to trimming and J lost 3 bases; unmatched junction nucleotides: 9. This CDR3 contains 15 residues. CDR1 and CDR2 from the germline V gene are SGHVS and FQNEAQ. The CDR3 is CASSRKTGEEETQYF. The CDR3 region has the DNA TGTGCCAGCAGTCGGAAGACAGGGGAGGAAGAGACCCAGTACTTC.

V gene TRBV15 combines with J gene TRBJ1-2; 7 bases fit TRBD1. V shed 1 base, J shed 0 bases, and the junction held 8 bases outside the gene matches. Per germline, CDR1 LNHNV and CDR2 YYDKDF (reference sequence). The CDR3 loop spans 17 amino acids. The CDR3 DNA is TGTGCCACCAGCAGAGCTACAGGGGCCCTTACTAACTATGGCTACACCTTC. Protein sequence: CATSRATGALTNYGYTF.